Below, 21 T cell receptor beta chains from the same sample are listed, as sequenced in a study of blood T cells in healthy people across ages. The second PCR ran about 6 to 11 cycles with a sample-barcoded 5' primer and J-beta primers. One entry per CDR3 protein results from TCRdb running MiXCR on the 5' RACE reads. Among 650,000 to 900,000 distinct CDR3 sequences listed, roughly 60% were seen once. The specimen sequenced was blood. Receptors were obtained from a man between 25 and 39 years old in good health.

V and J are TRBV7-2 and TRBJ1-1; no firm D call. CDR1 is SGHTA and CDR2 is FQGNSA in the germline V gene. The CDR3 contains 13 residues. Trimming removed 5 bases from V and 1 base from J, with 8 bases in between. Written as DNA, the CDR3 is TGTGCCAGCAGCATCGGTCCGAACACTGAAGCTTTCTTT. It encodes CASSIGPNTEAFF.

This clonotype has just a few counts. The chain joins TRBV6-5 to TRBJ2-7; TRBD1 matches 9 bases. The CDR3 covers 15 residues. Germline assignment: CDR1 MNHEY and CDR2 SVGAGI. After removal of 4 bases from V and 7 bases from J, the junction contained 11 bases not matched to a gene. This CDR3 is CASSLVGTGSREQYF. The CDR3 region has the DNA TGTGCCAGCAGTTTAGTGGGGACAGGGTCTAGAGAGCAGTACTTC.

This chain connects TRBV6-6 to TRBJ1-2; 8 bases are shared with TRBD1. CDR1 is MNHNY and CDR2 is SVGAGI in the germline V gene (reference sequence). The trim removed 6 bases at V and 4 bases at J, leaving 10 bases unmatched. The CDR3 spans 15 residues. Here the CDR3 DNA reads TGTGCCAGCAGACAGGACAGGGAGGAGTTCTATGGCTACACCTTC. This translates into CASRQDREEFYGYTF.

This chain uses TRBV7-8 with TRBJ1-1; D gene unclear. Germline V gene sequence: CDR1 SGHVS, CDR2 FQNEAQ. CDR3 length equals 12 residues. The ends were cut back, 3 bases at V and 11 bases at J, with 13 bases in the middle. CDR3 residues: CASSFIRGMAFF. The CDR3 DNA is TGTGCCAGCAGCTTTATACGTGGTATGGCTTTCTTT.

The chain combines TRBV6-6 with TRBJ2-3; D uncertain. V dropped 8 bases and J dropped 1 base, with 7 bases sitting between them. Looked up from germline, CDR1 is MNHNY and CDR2 is SVGAGI (reference sequence). The CDR3 totals 12 residues. The CDR3 here is CASVDGTDTQYF. Here the CDR3 DNA reads TGTGCCAGCGTAGACGGCACAGATACGCAGTATTTT.

This clonotype was seen only a few times. This rearrangement joins TRBV6-2 or TRBV6-3 to TRBJ2-1; D remains unclear. V gave up 4 bases and J gave up 4 bases, with 8 bases separating them. The CDR3 totals 13 residues. Per the germline V gene, CDR1 is MNHEY and CDR2 is SVGEGT. CDR3 DNA sequence: TGTGCCAGCAGTTCCTTAGGGTACAATGAGCAGTTCTTC. This gives the protein CASSSLGYNEQFF.

V gene TRBV3-1 combines with J gene TRBJ2-5; 9 nucleotides match TRBD2. The CDR3 has 17 residues. The J segment lost 1 base and the V segment lost 0 bases, leaving 6 bases of the junction unmatched. Germline-derived CDR1 and CDR2 are LGHDT and YNNKEL (reference sequence). CDR3 protein: CASSQEGLAGIQETQYF. In DNA form, the CDR3 reads TGTGCCAGCAGCCAAGAAGGGCTAGCGGGGATCCAAGAGACCCAGTACTTC.

The chain carries TRBV12-5 and TRBJ2-3; D uncertain. Germline V gene data show CDR1 as LGHNT and CDR2 as FRNRAP. The CDR3 is made up of 15 amino acids. V gave up 0 bases and J gave up 2 bases, with 9 bases separating them. CDR3 DNA sequence: TGTGCTAGTGGTTTGGTCGCAGCGAACACAGATACGCAGTATTTT. This codes for CASGLVAANTDTQYF.

In nucleotides, the CDR3 is TGCGCCAGCAGCCAAGATTTGGGTTACGGGGAGCAGTACTTC. It yields the protein CASSQDLGYGEQYF. The chain has TRBV4-3 and TRBJ2-4, with D tentatively TRBD2 (5 bases). V was pared by 0 bases and J by 13 bases, with 16 bases between. The CDR3 covers 14 residues. Germline V gives CDR1 LGHNA, CDR2 YSLEER.

The V call is TRBV12-3 or TRBV12-4, the J call TRBJ2-4; D may be TRBD1 (5 bases). The CDR3 has 13 amino acids. The V end was cut by 8 bases, the J end by 0 bases, with 8 bases between. CDR3 protein: CASGQGAKNIQYF. The DNA for the CDR3 is TGTGCCAGCGGCCAGGGAGCCAAAAACATTCAGTACTTC.

The genes are TRBV20-1 and TRBJ1-4; D remains ambiguous. The CDR3 sequence is 14 residues long. V dropped 2 bases and J dropped 0 bases, with 7 bases sitting between them. Germline V gives CDR1 DFQATT, CDR2 SNEGSKA (reference sequence). CDR3 in amino acids: CSARSGTTNEKLFF. The CDR3 nucleotides read TGCAGTGCTAGATCAGGAACAACTAATGAAAAACTGTTTTTT.

The chain combines TRBV7-3 with TRBJ2-5; unclear D gene. Trimming removed 2 bases at V and 11 bases at J, with 15 bases between. The germline gives CDR1 SGHTA, CDR2 FQGTGA. The CDR3 runs 13 residues. The CDR3 DNA reads as TGTGCCAGCAGCTTAGGTTCATACAATGAGCAGTACTTC. Its translation is CASSLGSYNEQYF.

The CDR3 DNA reads TGTGCCAGCAGTCCAGACAGGGGGATCTTCAAGACCCAGTACTTC. Translation: CASSPDRGIFKTQYF. The gene calls are TRBV12-3 or TRBV12-4 and TRBJ2-5; TRBD1 matches 9 bases. The CDR3 contains 15 residues. Trimming removed 5 bases from V and 6 bases from J; junction bases left unmatched: 10.

V and J are TRBV20-1 and TRBJ2-3, with D unresolved. CDR1 DFQATT and CDR2 SNEGSKA come from the germline V gene (reference sequence). This CDR3 has 13 amino acids. The ends were cut back, 6 bases at V and 2 bases at J, with 12 bases in the middle. The CDR3: CSAIPEHTDTQYF. In nucleotides, the CDR3 is TGCAGTGCAATCCCAGAACACACAGATACGCAGTATTTT.

The chain combines TRBV24-1 with TRBJ1-2, with D possibly matching TRBD1 (5 bases). The length of the CDR3 is 14 residues. Per the germline V gene, CDR1 is KGHDR and CDR2 is SFDVKD. The V end was cut by 3 bases, the J end by 4 bases, with 11 bases between. The CDR3 loop reads CATSDTGLSYGYTF. As DNA, the CDR3 is TGTGCCACCAGTGATACAGGTTTAAGCTATGGCTACACCTTC.

This chain connects TRBV9 to TRBJ2-3; 8 bases map to TRBD2. Germline trimming cut 2 bases from V and 3 bases from J; bases unmatched to any gene: 8. Germline V gene data show CDR1 as SGDLS and CDR2 as YYNGEE. The CDR3 sequence is 16 residues long. CDR3 sequence (DNA): TGTGCCAGCAGCGTGATGGCGGGGGGTTCGACAGATACGCAGTATTTT. Residues: CASSVMAGGSTDTQYF.

This chain joins TRBV7-8 and TRBJ2-1; 8 nucleotides agree with TRBD2. The CDR3 is made up of 16 amino acids. The trim removed 3 bases at V and 7 bases at J, leaving 11 bases unmatched. Germline V gives CDR1 SGHVS, CDR2 FQNEAQ. Here the CDR3 DNA reads TGTGCCAGCAGCTTGCTAGCAGCGGGGGTTTTGAATGAGCAGTTCTTC. Translation gives CASSLLAAGVLNEQFF.

This chain links TRBV6-1 with TRBJ2-7; D unresolved. This CDR3 is 12 amino acids long. Germline CDR1 MNHNS, CDR2 SASEGT. V shed 7 bases and J shed 3 bases, with 10 bases lying between them. Here the CDR3 reads CASTSDGYEQYF. The DNA for the CDR3 is TGTGCCAGCACCTCGGACGGCTACGAGCAGTACTTC.

The rearrangement joins TRBV9 to TRBJ2-4; D is uncertain. The J call may be wrong; the DNA end is better matched by TRBJ2-7. The CDR3 loop spans 14 amino acids. Germline loops: CDR1 SGDLS, CDR2 YYNGEE. This CDR3 reads CASSVAGSFYEQYF. Here the CDR3 DNA reads TGTGCCAGCAGCGTAGCGGGTTCCTTCTACGAGCAGTACTTC.

The chain has TRBV9 and TRBJ2-5, with D possibly TRBD2 on 6 matching bases. Near its end, the DNA agrees better with TRBJ2-7, so the J call may be wrong. CDR1 and CDR2 (germline): SGDLS, YYNGEE. CDR3 length: 15 amino acids. CDR3 sequence: CASSVDEAGLGEQYF. CDR3 sequence (DNA): TGTGCCAGCAGCGTAGACGAGGCGGGATTGGGCGAGCAGTACTTC.

The chain has TRBV7-9 and TRBJ1-5, with a possible D match to TRBD1 (6 bases). Per germline, CDR1 SEHNR and CDR2 FQNEAQ (reference sequence). V dropped 2 bases and J dropped 5 bases, with 10 bases sitting between them. CDR3 length: 14 residues. CDR3: CASSLSGVDQPQHF. In nucleotides, the CDR3 is TGTGCCAGCAGCTTATCAGGGGTAGATCAGCCCCAGCATTTT.